These 16 T cell receptor beta chains were all obtained from the same sample, sequenced in a study of regulatory T cells in long-lasting Graves disease (dated by TCRdb to about 2021). Library preparation was by multiplex PCR. The instrument given in TCRdb is Illumina HiSeq 4000. iRepertoire HTBI primers and Arm-PCR amplification of CDR3 regions were used to construct TCR beta libraries. TCRdb reworked the public reads: Q25 trimming with fastp, MiXCR clone assembly, productive beta chains retained. A single entry per CDR3 protein holds the most common genes and DNA from its merged rows. The sample table records fewer than 650,000 distinct CDR3 sequences; 15% to 20% of these occur just once. Together, the top ten hold 15% to 20% of the sample. What the time point label conveys for this sample: newly diagnosed GD, antithyroid drugs for less than 3 months. For both TCR sequencing and RNA sequencing, RNA was extracted from PBMCs using TRIzol.

The sample was also reused in another study, on T cells in Graves' hyperthyroidism and ophthalmopathy.

Specimen: peripheral blood mononuclear cells (PBMCs), collected at new diagnosis, from a patient treated with antithyroid drugs. The receptor source for this set is a woman aged 30 to 39 with Graves disease. Donor details come from another sample of the same person, matched by shared clones.

This chain links TRBV12-3 or TRBV12-4 with TRBJ2-2; possible D gene TRBD1, 6 bases. V was trimmed by 5 bases and J by 5 bases, leaving 21 bases between them. The CDR3 is made up of 17 amino acids. CDR3 in amino acids: CASSPHFVSQGTGELFF. The DNA for the CDR3 is TGTGCCAGCAGTCCTCACTTCGTTTCACAGGGTACCGGGGAGCTGTTTTTT.

This clonotype was recorded at least ten times. This chain uses TRBV28 with TRBJ2-1; the match to TRBD1 covers 8 bases. CDR1 and CDR2 (germline): MDHEN, SYDVKM. The CDR3 spans 16 residues. After removal of 3 bases from V and 0 bases from J, the junction contained 4 bases not matched to a gene. CDR3 amino acids: CASSLRQGISYNEQFF. The CDR3 DNA reads TGTGCCAGCAGTTTGCGACAGGGGATCTCCTACAATGAGCAGTTCTTC.

A few counts support this clonotype. The chain recombines TRBV3-1 with TRBJ2-1; unclear D gene. This CDR3 region has 14 residues. Trimming shortened V by 3 bases and J by 4 bases, and 10 bases separated the two germline ends. Germline V lookup: CDR1 LGHDT, CDR2 YNNKEL (reference sequence). The CDR3 DNA reads as TGTGCCAGCAGCCACGGTCCGAATTACAATGAGCAGTTCTTC. This codes for CASSHGPNYNEQFF.

Only a few counts were recorded for this clonotype. CDR3 sequence (DNA): TGTGCCAGCAGCCTTGATGTAGCGGGAGTAGCAAACACCGGGGAGCTGTTTTTT. It codes for CASSLDVAGVANTGELFF. The chain recombines TRBV14 with TRBJ2-2; 9 positions match TRBD2. J was trimmed by 2 bases and V by 4 bases; bases with no gene match: 11. The CDR3 consists of 18 residues. The V gene's germline CDR1 is SGHDN and CDR2 FVKESK.

This clonotype was seen at least ten times. The chain recombines TRBV20-1 with TRBJ2-7, with D unclear. Trimming cost V 3 bases and J 3 bases, with 9 bases left between them. Germline assignment: CDR1 DFQATT and CDR2 SNEGSKA (reference sequence). This CDR3 comprises 12 residues. The CDR3 here is CSARKGNYEQYF. CDR3 bases: TGCAGTGCTAGGAAAGGGAACTACGAGCAGTACTTC.

In its sample, this clonotype was seen a few times. This rearrangement joins TRBV7-9 to TRBJ1-6; the D is unclear. The CDR3 is made up of 14 amino acids. V lost 1 base to trimming and J lost 7 bases, with 8 bases between them. CDR1 SEHNR and CDR2 FQNEAQ come from the germline V gene (reference sequence). The CDR3 DNA reads as TGTGCCAGCAGCTTAGATGTCCCAAATTCACCCCTCCACTTT. Protein sequence: CASSLDVPNSPLHF.

This clonotype came up many times. V usage is TRBV7-9 and J usage is TRBJ2-2; 7 bases fit TRBD1. Trimming cost V 5 bases and J 6 bases; bases outside gene matches: 3. The CDR3 is 13 residues long. Germline V gene sequence: CDR1 SEHNR, CDR2 FQNEAQ (reference sequence). Here the CDR3 DNA reads TGTGCCAGCAGCCTACAGGGGTCCGGGGAGCTGTTTTTT. Residues: CASSLQGSGELFF.

A few counts support this clonotype. The chain has TRBV18 and TRBJ1-1; the D gene is possibly TRBD1 (5 bases). The V end lost 8 bases, the J end lost 2 bases, and 18 bases lay between the germline ends. CDR1 and CDR2 (germline): KGHSH, LQKENI. This CDR3 has 15 residues. CDR3: CASPPPGTANTEAFF. DNA of the CDR3: TGTGCCAGCCCGCCGCCAGGGACGGCAAACACTGAAGCTTTCTTT.

The chain uses TRBV9 and TRBJ1-1, with a possible D match to TRBD1 (6 bases). This CDR3 is built from 16 residues. Trimming cost V 3 bases and J 1 base, with 16 bases left between them. From germline, CDR1 is SGDLS and CDR2 YYNGEE. The DNA of the CDR3 is TGTGCCAGCAGCGCCCGAATAGGACAGCCGAACACTGAAGCTTTCTTT. Protein: CASSARIGQPNTEAFF.

This clonotype was seen at least ten times. J is TRBJ1-1 and V is TRBV30; D is perhaps TRBD1 (5 bases). V lost 4 bases and J 4 bases, leaving 16 bases between the germline ends. The CDR3 consists of 14 residues. Germline V gene data show CDR1 as GTSNPN and CDR2 as SVGIG (reference sequence). The CDR3 spells CAWIGGVGSTEAFF. The CDR3 DNA reads TGTGCCTGGATTGGAGGGGTGGGGAGCACTGAAGCTTTCTTT.

The chain carries TRBV14 and TRBJ2-6; D not resolved. From germline, CDR1 is SGHDN and CDR2 FVKESK. V shed 8 bases and J shed 5 bases, with 22 bases lying between them. CDR3 length: 17 residues. The CDR3 sequence is CASPREGRLSRANVLTF. CDR3 sequence (DNA): TGTGCCAGCCCCCGTGAAGGAAGGCTAAGTAGGGCCAACGTCCTGACTTTC.

This clonotype was observed once. This chain uses TRBV4-1 with TRBJ1-1; the D gene is possibly TRBD1 (5 bases). The CDR3 runs 13 residues. Looked up from germline, CDR1 is MGHRA and CDR2 is YSYEKL. The germline V and J ends were trimmed by 4 bases and 6 bases, with 12 bases remaining between them. CDR3 amino acids: CASSRPGLPEAFF. CDR3 in DNA: TGCGCCAGCAGCCGTCCAGGGCTCCCTGAAGCTTTCTTT.

This clonotype has a handful of counts. CDR3 in amino acids: CASSGGQGAILQYF. The CDR3, as DNA: TGTGCCAGCAGTGGAGGACAGGGGGCGATCCTGCAGTACTTC. The rearrangement joins TRBV6-1 to TRBJ2-7; 11 nucleotides match TRBD1. CDR1 is MNHNS and CDR2 is SASEGT in the germline V gene. V lost 4 bases to trimming and J lost 9 bases; unmatched junction nucleotides: 8. The CDR3 length is 14 residues.

This clonotype has a handful of counts. The gene calls are TRBV9 and TRBJ1-2; D gene unclear. From germline, CDR1 is SGDLS and CDR2 YYNGEE. The CDR3 sequence is 14 residues long. V was clipped by 3 bases and J by 4 bases, with 13 bases between them. In nucleotides, the CDR3 is TGTGCCAGCAGCGCCGAGGCGATGTCCTATGGCTACACCTTC. It codes for CASSAEAMSYGYTF.

This clonotype was seen repeatedly, ten times or more. J is TRBJ1-3 and V is TRBV28; no clear D gene. The CDR3 is 13 residues long. Looked up from germline, CDR1 is MDHEN and CDR2 is SYDVKM. Trimming stripped 8 bases from V and 2 bases from J, with 10 bases between. Written as DNA, the CDR3 is TGTGCCAGCTGGTCGGGGACTGGAAACACCATATATTTT. Translating gives CASWSGTGNTIYF.

This clonotype was recorded many times. The V call is TRBV2, the J call TRBJ2-3, with D possibly being TRBD2 (6 bases). Trimming pared 5 bases from V and 3 bases from J, leaving 9 bases between. The CDR3 sequence is 13 residues long. Germline CDR1 is SNHLY and CDR2 is FYNNEI. The chain's CDR3 is CASSRGFTDTQYF. CDR3 coding DNA: TGTGCCAGCAGTCGGGGGTTTACAGATACGCAGTATTTT. Looking up the rest from reference TRBV2 and TRBJ2-3 gives the full variable domain: EPEVTQTPSHQVTQMGQEVILRCVPISNHLYFYWYRQILGQKVEFLVSFYNNEISEKSEIFDDQFSVERPDGSNFTLKIRSTKLEDSAMYFCASSRGFTDTQYFGPGTRLTVL.